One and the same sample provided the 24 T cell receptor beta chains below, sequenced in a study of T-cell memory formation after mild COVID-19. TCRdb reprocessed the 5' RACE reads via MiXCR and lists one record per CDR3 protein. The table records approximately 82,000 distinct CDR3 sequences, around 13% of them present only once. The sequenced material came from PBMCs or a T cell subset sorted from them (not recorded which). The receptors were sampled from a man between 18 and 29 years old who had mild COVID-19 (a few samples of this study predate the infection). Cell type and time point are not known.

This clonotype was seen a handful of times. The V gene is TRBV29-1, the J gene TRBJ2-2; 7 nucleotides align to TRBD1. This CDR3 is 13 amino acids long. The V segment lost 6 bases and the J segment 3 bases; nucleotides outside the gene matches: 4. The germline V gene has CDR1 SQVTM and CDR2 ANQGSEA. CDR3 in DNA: TGCAGCGTCGTAACAGGGGACACCGGGGAGCTGTTTTTT. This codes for CSVVTGDTGELFF.

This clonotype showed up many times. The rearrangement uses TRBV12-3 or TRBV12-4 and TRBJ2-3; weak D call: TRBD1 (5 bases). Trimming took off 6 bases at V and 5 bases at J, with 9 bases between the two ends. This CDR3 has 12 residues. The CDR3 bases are TGTGCCAGCAGCCATGACAGAGATACGCAGTATTTT. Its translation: CASSHDRDTQYF.

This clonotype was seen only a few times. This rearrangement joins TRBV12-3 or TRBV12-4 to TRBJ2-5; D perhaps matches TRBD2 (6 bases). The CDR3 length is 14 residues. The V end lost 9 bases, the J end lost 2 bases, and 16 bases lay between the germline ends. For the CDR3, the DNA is TGTGCCAGTCGCTTCCGGGGGAGGCAAGAGACCCAGTACTTC. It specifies CASRFRGRQETQYF.

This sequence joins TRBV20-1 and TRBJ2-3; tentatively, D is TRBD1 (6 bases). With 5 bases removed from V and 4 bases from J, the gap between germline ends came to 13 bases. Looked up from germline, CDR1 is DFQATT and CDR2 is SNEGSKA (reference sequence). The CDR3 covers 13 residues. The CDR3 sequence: CSAAPGASDTQYF. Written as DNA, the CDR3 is TGCAGTGCTGCCCCAGGGGCGTCAGATACGCAGTATTTT.

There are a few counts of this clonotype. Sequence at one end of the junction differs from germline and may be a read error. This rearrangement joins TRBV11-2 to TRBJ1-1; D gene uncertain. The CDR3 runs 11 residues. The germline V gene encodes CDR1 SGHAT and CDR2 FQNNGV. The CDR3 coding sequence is TGTGCCAGCAGCATCGACAATGAAACTTTCTTT. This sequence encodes CASSIDNETFF.

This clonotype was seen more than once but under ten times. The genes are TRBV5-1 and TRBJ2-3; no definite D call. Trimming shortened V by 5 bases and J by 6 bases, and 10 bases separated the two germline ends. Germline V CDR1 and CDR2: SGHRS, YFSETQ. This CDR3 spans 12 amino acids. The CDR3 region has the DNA TGCGCCAGCAGGGAAGGGTCCGATACGCAGTATTTT. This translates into CASREGSDTQYF.

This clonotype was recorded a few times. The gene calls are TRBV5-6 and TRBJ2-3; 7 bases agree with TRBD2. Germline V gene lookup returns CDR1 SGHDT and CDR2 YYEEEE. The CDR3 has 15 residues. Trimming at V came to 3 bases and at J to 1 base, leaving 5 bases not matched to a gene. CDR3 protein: CASSWEGLRTDTQYF. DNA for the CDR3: TGTGCCAGCAGCTGGGAGGGACTACGCACAGATACGCAGTATTTT.

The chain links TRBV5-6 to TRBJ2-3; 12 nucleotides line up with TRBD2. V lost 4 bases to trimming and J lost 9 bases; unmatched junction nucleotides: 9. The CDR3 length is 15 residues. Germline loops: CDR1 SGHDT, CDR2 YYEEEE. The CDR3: CASSPPSGGVVTQYF. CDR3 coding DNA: TGTGCCAGCAGCCCCCCTAGCGGGGGGGTAGTAACGCAGTATTTT.

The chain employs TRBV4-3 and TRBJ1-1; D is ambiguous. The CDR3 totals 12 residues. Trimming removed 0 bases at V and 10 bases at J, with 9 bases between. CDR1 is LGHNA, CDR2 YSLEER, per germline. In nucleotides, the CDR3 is TGCGCCAGCAGCCAAGACGGGCGGGTAGCTTTCTTT. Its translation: CASSQDGRVAFF.

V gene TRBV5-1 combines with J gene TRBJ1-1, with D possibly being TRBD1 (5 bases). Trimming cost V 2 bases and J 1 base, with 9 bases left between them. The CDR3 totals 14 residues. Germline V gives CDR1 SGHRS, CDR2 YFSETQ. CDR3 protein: CASSFQGPNTEAFF. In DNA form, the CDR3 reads TGCGCCAGCAGCTTCCAGGGACCGAACACTGAAGCTTTCTTT.

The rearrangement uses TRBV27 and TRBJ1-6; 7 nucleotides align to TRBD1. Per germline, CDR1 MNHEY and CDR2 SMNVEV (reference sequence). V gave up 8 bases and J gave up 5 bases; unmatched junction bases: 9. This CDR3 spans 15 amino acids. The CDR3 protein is CASQRTGLNNSPLHF. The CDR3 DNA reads TGTGCCAGCCAACGGACAGGACTTAATAATTCACCCCTCCACTTT.

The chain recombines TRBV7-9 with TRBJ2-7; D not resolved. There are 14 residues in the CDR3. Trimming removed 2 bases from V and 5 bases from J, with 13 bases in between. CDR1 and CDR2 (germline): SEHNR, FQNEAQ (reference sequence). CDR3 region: CASSLSGRVHEQYF. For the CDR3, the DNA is TGTGCCAGCAGCTTAAGTGGACGGGTCCACGAGCAGTACTTC.

The CDR3 nucleotides read TGCGCCAGCAGTCCCAAAGTACGCGTGGGGGGCACTGAAGCTTTCTTT. Translated, it gives CASSPKVRVGGTEAFF. The gene calls are TRBV4-1 and TRBJ1-1; D might be TRBD1 (5 bases). The CDR3 runs 16 residues. Germline assignment: CDR1 MGHRA and CDR2 YSYEKL. The V and J ends lost 6 bases and 4 bases respectively, with 21 bases between them.

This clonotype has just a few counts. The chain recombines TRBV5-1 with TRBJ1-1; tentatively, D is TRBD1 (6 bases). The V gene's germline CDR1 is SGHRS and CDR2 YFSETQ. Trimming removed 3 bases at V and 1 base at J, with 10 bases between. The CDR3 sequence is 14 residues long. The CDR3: CASSWKDRNTEAFF. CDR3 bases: TGCGCCAGCAGCTGGAAGGACAGGAACACTGAAGCTTTCTTT.

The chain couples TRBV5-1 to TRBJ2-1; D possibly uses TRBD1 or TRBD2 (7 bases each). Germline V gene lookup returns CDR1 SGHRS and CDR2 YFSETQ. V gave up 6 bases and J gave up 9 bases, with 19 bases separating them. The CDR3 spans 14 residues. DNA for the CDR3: TGCGCCAGCACAGGGGGGAGGGGGCTCGGTGAGCAGTTCTTC. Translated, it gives CASTGGRGLGEQFF. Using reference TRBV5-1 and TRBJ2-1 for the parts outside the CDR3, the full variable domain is KAGVTQTPRYLIKTRGQQVTLSCSPISGHRSVSWYQQTPGQGLQFLFEYFSETQRNKGNFPGRFSGRQFSNSRSEMNVSTLELGDSALYLCASTGGRGLGEQFFGPGTRLTVL.

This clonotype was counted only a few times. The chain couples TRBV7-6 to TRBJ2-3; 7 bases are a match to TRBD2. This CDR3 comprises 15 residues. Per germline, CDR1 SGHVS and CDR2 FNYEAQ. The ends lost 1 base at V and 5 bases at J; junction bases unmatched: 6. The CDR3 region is CASSLGGGSGDTQYF. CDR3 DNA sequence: TGTGCCAGCAGCTTAGGGGGGGGGTCCGGAGATACGCAGTATTTT.

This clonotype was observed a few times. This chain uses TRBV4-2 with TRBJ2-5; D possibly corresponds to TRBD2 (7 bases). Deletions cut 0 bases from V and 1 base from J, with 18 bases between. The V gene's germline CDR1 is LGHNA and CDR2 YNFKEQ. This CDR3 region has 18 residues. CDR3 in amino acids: CASSQELRGPPPQETQYF. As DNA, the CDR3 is TGTGCCAGCAGCCAAGAATTGCGGGGGCCTCCCCCCCAAGAGACCCAGTACTTC.

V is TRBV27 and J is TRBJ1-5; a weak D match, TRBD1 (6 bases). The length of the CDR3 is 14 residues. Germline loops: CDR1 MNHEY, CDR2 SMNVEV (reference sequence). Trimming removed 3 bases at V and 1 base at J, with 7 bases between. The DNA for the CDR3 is TGTGCCAGCAGTTTTAGGGGGAGCAATCAGCCCCAGCATTTT. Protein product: CASSFRGSNQPQHF.

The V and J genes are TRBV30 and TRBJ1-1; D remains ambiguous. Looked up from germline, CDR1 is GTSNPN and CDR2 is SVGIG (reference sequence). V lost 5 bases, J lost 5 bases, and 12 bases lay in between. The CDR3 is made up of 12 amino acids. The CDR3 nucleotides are TGTGCCTGGGATGAGGGTCGGACTGAAGCTTTCTTT. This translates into CAWDEGRTEAFF.

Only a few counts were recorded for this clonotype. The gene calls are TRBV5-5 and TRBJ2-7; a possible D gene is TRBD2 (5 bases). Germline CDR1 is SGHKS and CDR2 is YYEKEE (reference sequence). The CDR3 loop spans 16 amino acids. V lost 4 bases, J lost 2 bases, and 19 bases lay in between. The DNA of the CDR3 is TGTGCCAGCAGCCATACAGCGGAGGTCCGGACCTACGAGCAGTACTTC. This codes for CASSHTAEVRTYEQYF.

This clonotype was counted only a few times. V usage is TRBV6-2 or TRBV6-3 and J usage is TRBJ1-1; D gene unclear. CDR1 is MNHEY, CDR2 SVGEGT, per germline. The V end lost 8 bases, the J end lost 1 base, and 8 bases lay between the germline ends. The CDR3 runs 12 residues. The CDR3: CASRPGNTEAFF. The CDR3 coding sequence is TGTGCCAGCCGGCCGGGGAACACTGAAGCTTTCTTT.

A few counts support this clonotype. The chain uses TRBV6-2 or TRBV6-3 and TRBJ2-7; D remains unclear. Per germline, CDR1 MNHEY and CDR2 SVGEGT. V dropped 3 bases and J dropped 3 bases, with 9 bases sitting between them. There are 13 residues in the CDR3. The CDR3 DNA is TGTGCCAGCAGTTATGGCCCCTTCTACGAGCAGTACGTC. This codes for CASSYGPFYEQYV.

The CDR3, as DNA: TGTGCCACTGCACCGTTACGACCCTCGCGGGACTATGGCTACACCTTC. Protein sequence: CATAPLRPSRDYGYTF. V usage is TRBV13 and J usage is TRBJ1-2, with D unclear. This CDR3 has 16 residues. Germline CDR1 reads PRHDT; CDR2 reads FYEKMQ (reference sequence). V lost 10 bases to trimming and J lost 3 bases, with 24 bases between them.

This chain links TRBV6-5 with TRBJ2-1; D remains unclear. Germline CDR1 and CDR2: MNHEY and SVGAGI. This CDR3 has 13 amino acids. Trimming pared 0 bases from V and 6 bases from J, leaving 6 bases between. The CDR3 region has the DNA TGTGCCAGCAGTTACTCGGGCCCCAATGAGCAGTTCTTC. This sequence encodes CASSYSGPNEQFF.